The clone carrying this T cell receptor (beta chain) was seen a handful of times. What it binds is not known. CDR1 is SNHLY and CDR2 is FYNNEI in the germline V gene. The CDR3 has 13 residues. J gave up 3 bases and V 6 bases, and 2 bases lay outside the gene matches. Primers: 60 Vbeta forward and 13 Jbeta reverse. The table came from immunoSEQ multiplex PCR; TCRdb's copy has only in-frame clones and leaves some out. This sample has about 120,000 clones, with about 9.4% found just once. The sample belongs to a study of cytomegalovirus exposure and HLA in healthy donors. General study findings and limits: Immune exposure data for these donors was limited to CMV serostatus. Being productive about 90% or about 30% of the time was typical of most TCR beta V segments in an earlier analysis. A few chains tied to CMV proved CMV antigen-specific in vitro. Associated with HLA alleles at 0.05 false discovery rate in a later analysis were fewer than 20,000 TCR beta sequences.

Sequencing was done on a sample of PBMCs. The chain employs TRBV2 and TRBJ1-1; 9 bases line up with TRBD1. This receptor was taken from a middle-aged woman in good health and CMV-seropositive. The CDR3 is CASSRQGDTEAFF. DNA for the CDR3: TGTGCCAGCAGCCGACAGGGGGACACTGAAGCTTTCTTT. Full variable domain (remainder filled in from reference TRBV2 and TRBJ1-1): EPEVTQTPSHQVTQMGQEVILRCVPISNHLYFYWYRQILGQKVEFLVSFYNNEISEKSEIFDDQFSVERPDGSNFTLKIRSTKLEDSAMYFCASSRQGDTEAFFGQGTRLTVV.